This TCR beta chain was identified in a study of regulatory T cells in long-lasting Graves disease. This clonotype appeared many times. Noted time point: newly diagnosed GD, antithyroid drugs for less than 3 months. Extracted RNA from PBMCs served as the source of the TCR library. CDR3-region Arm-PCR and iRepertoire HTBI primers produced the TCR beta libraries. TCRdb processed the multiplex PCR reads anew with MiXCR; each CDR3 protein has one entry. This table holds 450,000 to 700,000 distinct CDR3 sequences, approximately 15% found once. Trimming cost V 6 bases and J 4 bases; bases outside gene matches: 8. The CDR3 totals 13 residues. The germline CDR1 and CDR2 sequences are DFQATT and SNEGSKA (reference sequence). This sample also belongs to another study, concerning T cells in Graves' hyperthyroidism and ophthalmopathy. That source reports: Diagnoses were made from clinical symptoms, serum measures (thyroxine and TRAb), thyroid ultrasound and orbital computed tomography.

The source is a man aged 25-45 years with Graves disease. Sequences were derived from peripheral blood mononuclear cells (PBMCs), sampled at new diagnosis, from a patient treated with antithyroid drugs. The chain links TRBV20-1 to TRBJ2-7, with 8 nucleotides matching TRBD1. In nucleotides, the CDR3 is TGCAGTGCCCCCTTGGACAGGGCTTACGAGCAGTACTTC. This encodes CSAPLDRAYEQYF.